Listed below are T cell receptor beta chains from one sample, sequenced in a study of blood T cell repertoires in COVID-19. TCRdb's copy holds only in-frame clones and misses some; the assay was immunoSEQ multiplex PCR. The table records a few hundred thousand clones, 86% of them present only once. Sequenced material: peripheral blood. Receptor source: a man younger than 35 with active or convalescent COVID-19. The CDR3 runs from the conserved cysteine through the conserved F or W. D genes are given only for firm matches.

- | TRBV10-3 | CATKPEGETQYF
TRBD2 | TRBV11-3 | CASSLLPGGGEQFF
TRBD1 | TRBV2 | CASSLGTGGYEQYF
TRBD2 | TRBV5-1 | CASSRSGGALETQYF
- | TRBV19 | CASSIHGGGSTGYGYTF
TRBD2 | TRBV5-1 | CASSPPGGEAVYEQYF
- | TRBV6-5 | CASSYSMEEYF
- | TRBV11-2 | CASSSGLGESGELFF
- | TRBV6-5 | CASSYLDKKDGYTF
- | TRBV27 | CASSFPDSYNEQFF
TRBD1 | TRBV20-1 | CSASGTGGVDTQYF
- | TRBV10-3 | CAIRGSVGELFF
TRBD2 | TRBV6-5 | CASSPRTSQDTQYF
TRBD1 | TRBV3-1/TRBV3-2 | CASSQGARGYTF
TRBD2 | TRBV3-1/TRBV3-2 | CASPDRGGTSGLYEQYF
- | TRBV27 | CASSLSGGTSAYEQYF
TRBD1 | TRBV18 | CASSPGTGFQIFYGYTF
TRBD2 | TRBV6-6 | CASAGEVGDTQYF
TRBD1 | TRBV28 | CATRDRAYTIYF
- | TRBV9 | CASSVQGTSYEQYF
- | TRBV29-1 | CSVHGQTVSEQYF
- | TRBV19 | CASSIGGAAASPLHF
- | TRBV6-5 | CASSPGDWGILGYTF
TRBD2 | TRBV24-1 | CATSDQSSGSYNEQFF